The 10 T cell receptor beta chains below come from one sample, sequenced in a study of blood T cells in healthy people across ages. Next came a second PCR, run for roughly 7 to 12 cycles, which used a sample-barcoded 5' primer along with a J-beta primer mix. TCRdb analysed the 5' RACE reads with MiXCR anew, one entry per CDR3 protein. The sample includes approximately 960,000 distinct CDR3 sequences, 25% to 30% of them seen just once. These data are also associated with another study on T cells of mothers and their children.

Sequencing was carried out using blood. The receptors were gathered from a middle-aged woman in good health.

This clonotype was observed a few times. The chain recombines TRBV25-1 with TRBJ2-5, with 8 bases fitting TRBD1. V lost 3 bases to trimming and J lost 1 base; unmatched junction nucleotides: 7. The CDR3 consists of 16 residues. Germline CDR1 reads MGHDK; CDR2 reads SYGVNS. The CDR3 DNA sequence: TGTGCCAGCAGTGATCACCTCAGGGGGCCCCAAGAGACCCAGTACTTC. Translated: CASSDHLRGPQETQYF. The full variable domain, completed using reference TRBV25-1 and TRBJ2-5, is EADIYQTPRYLVIGTGKKITLECSQTMGHDKMYWYQQDPGMELHLIHYSYGVNSTEKGDLSSESTVSRIRTEHFPLTLESARPSHTSQYLCASSDHLRGPQETQYFGPGTRLLVL.

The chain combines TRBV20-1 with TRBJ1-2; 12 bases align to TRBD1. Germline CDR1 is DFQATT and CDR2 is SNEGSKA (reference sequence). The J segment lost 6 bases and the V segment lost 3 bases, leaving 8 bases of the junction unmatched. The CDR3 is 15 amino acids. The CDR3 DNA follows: TGCAGTGCTAGGGGACAGGGGGCCGGTACAAATGGCTACACCTTC. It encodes CSARGQGAGTNGYTF.

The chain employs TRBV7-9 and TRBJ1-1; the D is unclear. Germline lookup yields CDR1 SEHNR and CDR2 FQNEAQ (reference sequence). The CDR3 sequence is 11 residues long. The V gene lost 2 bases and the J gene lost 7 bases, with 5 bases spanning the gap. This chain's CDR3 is CASSLIFEAFF. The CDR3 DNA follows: TGTGCCAGCAGCTTAATATTTGAAGCTTTCTTT.

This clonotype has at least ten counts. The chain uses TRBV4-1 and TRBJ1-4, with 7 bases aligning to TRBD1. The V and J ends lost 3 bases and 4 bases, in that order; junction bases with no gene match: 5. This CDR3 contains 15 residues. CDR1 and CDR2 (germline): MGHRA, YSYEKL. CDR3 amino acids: CASSHQQGFNEKLFF. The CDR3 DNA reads TGCGCCAGCAGCCACCAACAGGGGTTTAATGAAAAACTGTTTTTT.

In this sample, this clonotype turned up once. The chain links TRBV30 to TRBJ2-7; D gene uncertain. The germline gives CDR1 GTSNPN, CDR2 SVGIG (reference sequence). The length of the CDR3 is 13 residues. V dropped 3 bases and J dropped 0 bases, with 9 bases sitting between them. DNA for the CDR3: TGTGCCTGGAGCCCACAAGGCTCCTACGAGCAGTACTTC. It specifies CAWSPQGSYEQYF. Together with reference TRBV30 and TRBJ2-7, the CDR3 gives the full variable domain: SQTIHQWPATLVQPVGSPLSLECTVEGTSNPNLYWYRQAAGRGLQLLFYSVGIGQISSEVPQNLSASRPQDRQFILSSKKLLLSDSGFYLCAWSPQGSYEQYFGPGTRLTVT.

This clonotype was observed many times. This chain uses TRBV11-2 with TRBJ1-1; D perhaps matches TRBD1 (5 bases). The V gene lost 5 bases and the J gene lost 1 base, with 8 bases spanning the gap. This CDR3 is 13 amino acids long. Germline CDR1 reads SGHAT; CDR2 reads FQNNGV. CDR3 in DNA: TGTGCCAGCAGCCCACAGGAGAACACTGAAGCTTTCTTT. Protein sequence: CASSPQENTEAFF.

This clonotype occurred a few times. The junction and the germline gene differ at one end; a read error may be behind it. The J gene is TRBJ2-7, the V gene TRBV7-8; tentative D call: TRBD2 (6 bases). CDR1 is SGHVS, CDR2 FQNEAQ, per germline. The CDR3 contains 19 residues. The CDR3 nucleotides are TGTGCTAGCAGCTTAGGAGGGGCCAGGGTGCCCCACCGACTCTACGAGCAGTACTTC. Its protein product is CASSLGGARVPHRLYEQYF.

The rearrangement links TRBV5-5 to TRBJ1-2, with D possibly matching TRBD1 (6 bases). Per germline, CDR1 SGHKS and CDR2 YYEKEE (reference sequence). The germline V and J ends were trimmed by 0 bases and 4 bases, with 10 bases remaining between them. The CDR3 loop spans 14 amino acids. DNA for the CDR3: TGTGCCAGCAGCTTGGGACAGGACTTCTATGGCTACACCTTC. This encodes CASSLGQDFYGYTF.

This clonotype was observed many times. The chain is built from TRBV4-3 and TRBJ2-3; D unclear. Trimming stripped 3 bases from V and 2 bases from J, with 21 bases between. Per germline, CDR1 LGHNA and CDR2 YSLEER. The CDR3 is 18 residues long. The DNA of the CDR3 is TGCGCCAGCAGCCAGACTTCTTCATTCACCTCTTACACAGATACGCAGTATTTT. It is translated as CASSQTSSFTSYTDTQYF.

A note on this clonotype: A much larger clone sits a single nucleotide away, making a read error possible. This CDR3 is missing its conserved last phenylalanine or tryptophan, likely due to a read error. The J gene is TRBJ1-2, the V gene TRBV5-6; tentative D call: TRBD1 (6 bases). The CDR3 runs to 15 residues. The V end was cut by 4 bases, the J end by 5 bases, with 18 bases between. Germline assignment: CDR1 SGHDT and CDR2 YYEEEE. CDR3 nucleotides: TGTGCCAGCAGCACGATTACAGGGAGATCGTATGGCTACACCTGC. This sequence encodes CASSTITGRSYGYTC.